A single sample gave rise to the 3 T cell receptor beta chains below, sequenced in a study of T cells in Graves' hyperthyroidism and ophthalmopathy. Amplification yielded TCR beta CDR3 regions, with RNA transcripts as the source. The TCR CDR3 was amplified in a first-round RT-PCR using the HTBI primer set. Via MiXCR, TCRdb re-called the multiplex PCR reads, giving one row per CDR3 protein. The data contain roughly 500,000 distinct CDR3 sequences, 46% of them singletons. The sequencing sample was made of peripheral blood or thyroid tissue (not recorded which). The source is an adult woman with Graves' disease, either hyperthyroidism or ophthalmopathy (not recorded which).

This chain links TRBV12-3 or TRBV12-4 with TRBJ2-3, with D uncertain. V lost 6 bases and J 14 bases, leaving 15 bases between the germline ends. This CDR3 comprises 11 residues. CDR3 protein: CASSFVGPRYF. For the CDR3, the DNA is TGTGCCAGCAGCTTCGTCGGACCCAGGTATTTT.

This clonotype occurred a few times. The J gene is TRBJ1-2, the V gene TRBV29-1; no reliable D call. V was shortened by 3 bases and J by 1 base, with 6 bases between the two germline ends. The CDR3 consists of 12 residues. Germline CDR1 reads SQVTM; CDR2 reads ANQGSEA. The CDR3 DNA is TGCAGCGTTGATCAGAATAACTATGGCTACACCTTC. Translated, it gives CSVDQNNYGYTF.

CDR3 DNA: TGTGCCAGCAGCCAAGACAGACGCCGGGACCAAGAGACCCAGTACTTC. Its protein product is CASSQDRRRDQETQYF. The chain joins TRBV14 to TRBJ2-5, with D hard to call. Trimming cost V 0 bases and J 0 bases, with 11 bases left between them. The CDR3 loop spans 16 amino acids. Germline V lookup: CDR1 SGHDN, CDR2 FVKESK.